This T cell receptor (beta chain) appears in the sequencing data of a study of response to subunit inactivated influenza vaccine. TCRdb processed the RT-PCR reads anew with MiXCR; each CDR3 protein has one entry. The profile shows 250,000 to 350,000 distinct CDR3 sequences, 22% of them singletons. The CDR3 contains 13 residues. Trimming removed 1 base from V and 8 bases from J, with 10 bases in between. CDR1 SGHTA and CDR2 FQGNSA come from the germline V gene. The sequence was obtained from a man between 50 and 69 years old who received an inactivated influenza vaccine. The sample consisted of PBMCs from blood, taken about 20 months after vaccination. The chain uses TRBV7-2 and TRBJ2-3; the D gene is possibly TRBD2 (6 bases). For the CDR3, the DNA is TGTGCCAGCAGCTTAGATTTGGGAGGTACGCAGTATTTT. It yields the protein CASSLDLGGTQYF.